This TCR beta chain was found in a study of control samples from healthy donors and cancer patients. The assay was immunoSEQ multiplex PCR, and TCRdb's table has in-frame clones only and misses some. The sample has 78,000 or so clones; approximately 84% are singletons. This clonotype was sampled from a man in his fifties in good health. Sequences were obtained from blood.

The chain's CDR3 is CSVAEDGDNEQFF. CDR3 coding DNA: TGCAGCGTTGCCGAGGACGGTGACAATGAGCAGTTCTTC. The V gene is TRBV29-1, the J gene TRBJ2-1; D is unresolved. The CDR3 loop spans 13 amino acids. V gave up 4 bases and J gave up 5 bases, with 12 bases separating them. Germline V gives CDR1 SQVTM, CDR2 ANQGSEA.